Detailed here is one T cell receptor (beta chain). The data derive from a study of T cell changes during pregnancy in multiple sclerosis. CDR1 is MNHEY and CDR2 is SMNVEV in the germline V gene (reference sequence). The junction had 8 bases not matched to a gene; V was cut back by 8 bases and J by 6 bases. The CDR3 covers 15 residues. Sequencing used immunoSEQ multiplex PCR; TCRdb keeps in-frame clones, though not all of them. The sample holds more than 95,000 clones, 80% to 95% seen once. This TCR came from a female donor with multiple sclerosis, enrolled in a pregnancy study. The chain has TRBV27 and TRBJ2-1, with 12 bases identical to TRBD1. This sample comprised peripheral blood, obtained after pregnancy. The CDR3 loop reads CASRAGTGGLNEQFF. The CDR3 nucleotides are TGTGCCAGCCGTGCGGGGACAGGGGGCCTCAATGAGCAGTTCTTC.